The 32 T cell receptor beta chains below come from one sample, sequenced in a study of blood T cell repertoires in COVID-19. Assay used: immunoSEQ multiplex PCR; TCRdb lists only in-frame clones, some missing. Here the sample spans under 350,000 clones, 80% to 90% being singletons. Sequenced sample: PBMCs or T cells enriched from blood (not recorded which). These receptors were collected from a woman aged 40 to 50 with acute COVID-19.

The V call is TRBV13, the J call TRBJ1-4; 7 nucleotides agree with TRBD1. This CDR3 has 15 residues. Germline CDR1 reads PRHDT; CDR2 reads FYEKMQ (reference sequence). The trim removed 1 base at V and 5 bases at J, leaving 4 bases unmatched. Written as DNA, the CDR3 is TGTGCCAGCAGCTTAGCGGGACAGCAAAATGAAAAACTGTTTTTT. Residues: CASSLAGQQNEKLFF.

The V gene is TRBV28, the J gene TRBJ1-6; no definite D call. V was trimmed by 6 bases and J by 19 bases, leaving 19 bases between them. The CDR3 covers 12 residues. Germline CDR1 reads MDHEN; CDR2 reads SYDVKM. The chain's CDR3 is CASSITPQIRHF. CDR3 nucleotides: TGTGCCAGCAGCATCACCCCCCAAATACGGCACTTT.

The CDR3 loop is CASSQAGQGIFYGYTF. In DNA, the CDR3 is TGCGCCAGCAGCCAAGCCGGGCAGGGGATTTTTTATGGCTACACCTTC. The chain recombines TRBV4-3 with TRBJ1-2, with D possibly matching TRBD1 (6 bases). This CDR3 is 16 amino acids long. CDR1 and CDR2 from the germline V gene are LGHNA and YSLEER. With 1 base removed from V and 5 bases from J, the gap between germline ends came to 17 bases.

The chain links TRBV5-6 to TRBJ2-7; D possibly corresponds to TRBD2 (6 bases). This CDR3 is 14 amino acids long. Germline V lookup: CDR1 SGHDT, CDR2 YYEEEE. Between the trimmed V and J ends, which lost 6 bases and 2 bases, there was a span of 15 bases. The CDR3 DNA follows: TGTGCCAGCACAGAGCGGGCCCTCCCCTACGAGCAGTACTTC. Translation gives CASTERALPYEQYF.

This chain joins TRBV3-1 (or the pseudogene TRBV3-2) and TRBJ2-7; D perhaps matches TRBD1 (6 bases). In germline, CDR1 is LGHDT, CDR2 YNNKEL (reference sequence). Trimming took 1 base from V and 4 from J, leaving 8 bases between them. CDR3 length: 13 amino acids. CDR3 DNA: TGTGCCAGCAGCCAAGCGGACAGTTACGAGCAGTACTTC. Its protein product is CASSQADSYEQYF.

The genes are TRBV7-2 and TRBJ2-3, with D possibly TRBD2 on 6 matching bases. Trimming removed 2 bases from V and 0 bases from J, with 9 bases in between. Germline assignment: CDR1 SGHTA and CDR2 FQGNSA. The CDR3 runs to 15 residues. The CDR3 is CASSLLAGSTDTQYF. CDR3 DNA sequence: TGTGCCAGCAGCTTACTGGCGGGGAGCACAGATACGCAGTATTTT.

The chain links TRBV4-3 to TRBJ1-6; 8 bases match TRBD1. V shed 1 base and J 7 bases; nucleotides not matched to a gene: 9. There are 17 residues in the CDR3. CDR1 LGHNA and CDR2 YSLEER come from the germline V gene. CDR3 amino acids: CASSQAAPGQANSPLHF. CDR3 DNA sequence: TGCGCCAGCAGCCAAGCTGCTCCGGGACAGGCAAATTCACCCCTCCACTTT.

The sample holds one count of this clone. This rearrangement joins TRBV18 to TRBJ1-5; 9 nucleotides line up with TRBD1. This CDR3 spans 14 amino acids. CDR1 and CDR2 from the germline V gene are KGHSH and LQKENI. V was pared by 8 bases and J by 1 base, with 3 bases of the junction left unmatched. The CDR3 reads CASRGTGSNQPQHF. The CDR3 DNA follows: TGTGCCAGCCGTGGGACAGGGAGCAATCAGCCCCAGCATTTT.

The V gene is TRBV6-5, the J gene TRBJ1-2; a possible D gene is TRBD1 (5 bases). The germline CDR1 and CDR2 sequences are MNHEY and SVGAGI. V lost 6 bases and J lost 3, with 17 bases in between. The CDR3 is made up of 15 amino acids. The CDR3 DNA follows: TGTGCCAGCAGGACCCAGGACATATCCCACTATGGCTACACCTTC. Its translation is CASRTQDISHYGYTF.

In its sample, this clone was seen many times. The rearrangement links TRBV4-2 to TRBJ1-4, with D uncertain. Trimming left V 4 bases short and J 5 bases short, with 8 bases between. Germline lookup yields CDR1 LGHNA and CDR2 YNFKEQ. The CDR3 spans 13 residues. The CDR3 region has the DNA TGTGCCAGCAGCCGCGGACTCAATGAAAAACTGTTTTTT. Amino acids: CASSRGLNEKLFF.

As DNA, the CDR3 is TGCGCCAGCAGCACCGGGGGGGCCATTCACGAGCAGTACTTC. This gives the protein CASSTGGAIHEQYF. The chain joins TRBV5-1 to TRBJ2-7; 8 positions agree with TRBD2. The V segment lost 4 bases and the J segment 5 bases; nucleotides outside the gene matches: 8. Germline V lookup: CDR1 SGHRS, CDR2 YFSETQ. This CDR3 is built from 14 residues.

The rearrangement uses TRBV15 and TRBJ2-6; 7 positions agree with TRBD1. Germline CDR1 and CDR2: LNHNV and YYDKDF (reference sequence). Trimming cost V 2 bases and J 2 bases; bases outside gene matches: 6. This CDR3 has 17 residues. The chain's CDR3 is CATSRSPTGAGANVLTF. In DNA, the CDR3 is TGTGCCACCAGCAGATCACCTACAGGGGCTGGGGCCAACGTCCTGACTTTC.

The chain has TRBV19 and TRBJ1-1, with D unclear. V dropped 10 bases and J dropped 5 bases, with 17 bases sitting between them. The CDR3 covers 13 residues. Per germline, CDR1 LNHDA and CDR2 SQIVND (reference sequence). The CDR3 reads CATRRGTGTEAFF. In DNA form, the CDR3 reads TGTGCCACCCGGCGGGGTACGGGGACTGAAGCTTTCTTT.

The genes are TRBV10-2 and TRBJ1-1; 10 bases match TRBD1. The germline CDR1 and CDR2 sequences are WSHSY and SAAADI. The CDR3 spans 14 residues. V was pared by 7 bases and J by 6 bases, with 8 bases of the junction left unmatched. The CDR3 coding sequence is TGCGCCAGCATCGGGGGACAGGGGAGAGCTGAAGCTTTCTTT. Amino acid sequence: CASIGGQGRAEAFF.

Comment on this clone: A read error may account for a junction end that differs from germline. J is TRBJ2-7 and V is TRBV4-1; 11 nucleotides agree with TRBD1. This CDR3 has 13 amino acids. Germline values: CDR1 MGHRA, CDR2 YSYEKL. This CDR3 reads CASSQVGQGVAIF. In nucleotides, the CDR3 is TGCGCCAGCAGCCAAGTGGGACAGGGGGTCGCCATCTTC.

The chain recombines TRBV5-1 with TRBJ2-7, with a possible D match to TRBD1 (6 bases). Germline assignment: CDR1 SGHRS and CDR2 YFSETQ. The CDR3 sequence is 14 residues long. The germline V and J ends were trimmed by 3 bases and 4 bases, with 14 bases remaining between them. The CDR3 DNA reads TGCGCCAGCAGCTCGCTCCAGGGGCATTACGAGCAGTACTTC. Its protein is CASSSLQGHYEQYF.

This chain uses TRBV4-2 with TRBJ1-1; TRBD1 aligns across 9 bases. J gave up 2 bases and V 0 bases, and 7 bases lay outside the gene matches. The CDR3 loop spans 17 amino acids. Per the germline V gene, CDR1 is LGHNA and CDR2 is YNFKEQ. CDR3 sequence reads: CASSQDHRGQGNTEAFF. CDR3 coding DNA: TGTGCCAGCAGCCAAGACCACAGGGGACAGGGTAACACTGAAGCTTTCTTT.

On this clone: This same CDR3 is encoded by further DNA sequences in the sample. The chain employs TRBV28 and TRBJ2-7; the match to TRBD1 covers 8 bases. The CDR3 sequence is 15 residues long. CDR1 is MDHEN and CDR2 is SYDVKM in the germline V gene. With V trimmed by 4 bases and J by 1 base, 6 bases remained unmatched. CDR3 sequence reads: CASSSPDRASYEQYF. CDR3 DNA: TGTGCCAGCAGTTCCCCGGACAGGGCATCCTACGAGCAGTACTTC.

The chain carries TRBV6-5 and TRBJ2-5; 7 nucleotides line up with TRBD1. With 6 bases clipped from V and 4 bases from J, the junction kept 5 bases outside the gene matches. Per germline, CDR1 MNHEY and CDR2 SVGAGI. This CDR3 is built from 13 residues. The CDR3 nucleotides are TGTGCCAGCAGCACAGGGGTCTCAGAGACCCAGTACTTC. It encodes CASSTGVSETQYF.

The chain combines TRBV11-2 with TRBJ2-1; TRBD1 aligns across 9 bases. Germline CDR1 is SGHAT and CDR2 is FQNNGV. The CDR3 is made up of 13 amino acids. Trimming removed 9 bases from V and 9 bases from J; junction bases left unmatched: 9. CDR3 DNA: TGTGCCAGTGCACAGGGGGCAGGAATTGAGCAGTTCTTC. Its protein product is CASAQGAGIEQFF.

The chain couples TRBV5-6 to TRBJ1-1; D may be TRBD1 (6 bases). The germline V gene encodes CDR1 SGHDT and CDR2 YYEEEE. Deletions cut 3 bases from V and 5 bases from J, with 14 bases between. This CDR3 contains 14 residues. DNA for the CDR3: TGTGCCAGCAGCTCCGACAGGTTAACGACTGAAGCTTTCTTT. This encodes CASSSDRLTTEAFF. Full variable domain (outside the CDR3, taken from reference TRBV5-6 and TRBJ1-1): DAGVTQSPTHLIKTRGQQVTLRCSPKSGHDTVSWYQQALGQGPQFIFQYYEEEERQRGNFPDRFSGHQFPNYSSELNVNALLLGDSALYLCASSSDRLTTEAFFGQGTRLTVV.

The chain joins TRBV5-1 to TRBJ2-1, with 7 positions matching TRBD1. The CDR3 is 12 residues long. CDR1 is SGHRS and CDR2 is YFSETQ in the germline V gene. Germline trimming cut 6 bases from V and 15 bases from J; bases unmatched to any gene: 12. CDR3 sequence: CASTNERGRLFF. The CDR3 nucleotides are TGCGCCAGCACCAACGAAAGGGGGCGATTGTTCTTC.

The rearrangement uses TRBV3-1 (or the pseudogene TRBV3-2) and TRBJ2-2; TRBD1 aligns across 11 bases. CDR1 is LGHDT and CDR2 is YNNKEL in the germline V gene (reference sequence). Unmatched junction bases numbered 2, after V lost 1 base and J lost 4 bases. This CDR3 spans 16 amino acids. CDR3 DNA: TGTGCCAGCAGCCAAGGGACAGGGGGCGGCACCGGGGAGCTGTTTTTT. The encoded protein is CASSQGTGGGTGELFF.

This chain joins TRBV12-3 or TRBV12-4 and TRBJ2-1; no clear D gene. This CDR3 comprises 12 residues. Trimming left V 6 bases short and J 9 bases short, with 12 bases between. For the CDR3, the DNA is TGTGCCAGCAGCCCTATCTTCCGTGAGCAGTTCTTC. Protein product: CASSPIFREQFF.

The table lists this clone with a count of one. The CDR3 loop is CASKGQGNTEAFF. As DNA, the CDR3 is TGTGCCAGTAAGGGGCAGGGAAACACTGAAGCTTTCTTT. The chain couples TRBV19 to TRBJ1-1, with a tentative D call TRBD1 (5 bases). Trimming removed 7 bases from V and 2 bases from J, with 11 bases in between. The CDR3 covers 13 residues. The germline CDR1 and CDR2 sequences are LNHDA and SQIVND (reference sequence).

CDR3 residues: CASSSGAGNTIYF. The CDR3 DNA reads as TGCGCCAGCAGCTCAGGGGCTGGAAACACCATATATTTT. This chain uses TRBV4-3 with TRBJ1-3, with D maybe TRBD1 (6 bases). V was trimmed by 5 bases and J by 2 bases, leaving 7 bases between them. This CDR3 contains 13 residues. The V gene's germline CDR1 is LGHNA and CDR2 YSLEER.

Here the CDR3 reads CATSRSRQGRDEQYF. CDR3 sequence (DNA): TGTGCCACCAGCAGAAGCCGACAGGGACGGGACGAGCAGTACTTC. The chain carries TRBV15 and TRBJ2-7; 7 nucleotides line up with TRBD1. The CDR3 loop spans 15 amino acids. V lost 2 bases to trimming and J lost 5 bases; unmatched junction nucleotides: 9. CDR1 is LNHNV and CDR2 is YYDKDF in the germline V gene (reference sequence).

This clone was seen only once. This CDR3 reads CATSRDPRGQITGELFF. As DNA, the CDR3 is TGTGCCACCAGCAGAGATCCTCGAGGACAGATCACCGGGGAGCTGTTTTTT. This sequence joins TRBV15 and TRBJ2-2; D perhaps matches TRBD1 (6 bases). V lost 0 bases and J lost 4, with 15 bases in between. Germline CDR1 and CDR2: LNHNV and YYDKDF (reference sequence). This CDR3 comprises 17 residues.

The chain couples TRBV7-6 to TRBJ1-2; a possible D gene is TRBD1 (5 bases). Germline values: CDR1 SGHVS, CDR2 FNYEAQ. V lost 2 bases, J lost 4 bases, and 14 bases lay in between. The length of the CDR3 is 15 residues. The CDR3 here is CASSLTTGGGYGYTF. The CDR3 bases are TGTGCCAGCAGCTTAACCACAGGCGGCGGCTATGGCTACACCTTC.

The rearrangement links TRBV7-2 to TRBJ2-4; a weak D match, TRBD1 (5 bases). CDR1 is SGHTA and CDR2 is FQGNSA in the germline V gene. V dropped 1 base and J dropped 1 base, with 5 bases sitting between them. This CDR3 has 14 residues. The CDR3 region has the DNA TGTGCCAGCAGCTTAGAGGGGGCCAAAAACATTCAGTACTTC. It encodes CASSLEGAKNIQYF.

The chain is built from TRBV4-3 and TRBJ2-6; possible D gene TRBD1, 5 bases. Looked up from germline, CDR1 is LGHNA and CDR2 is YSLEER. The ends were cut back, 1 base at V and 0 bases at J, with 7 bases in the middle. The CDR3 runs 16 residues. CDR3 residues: CASSQAQGSGANVLTF. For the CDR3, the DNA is TGCGCCAGCAGCCAAGCCCAGGGCTCTGGGGCCAACGTCCTGACTTTC.

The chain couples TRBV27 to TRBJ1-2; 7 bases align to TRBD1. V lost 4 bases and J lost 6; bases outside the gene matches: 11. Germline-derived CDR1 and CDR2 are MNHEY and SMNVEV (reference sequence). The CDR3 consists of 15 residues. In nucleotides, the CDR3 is TGTGCCAGCAGTTCCCGACAGGGCCCAAGGGATGGCTACACCTTC. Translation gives CASSSRQGPRDGYTF.